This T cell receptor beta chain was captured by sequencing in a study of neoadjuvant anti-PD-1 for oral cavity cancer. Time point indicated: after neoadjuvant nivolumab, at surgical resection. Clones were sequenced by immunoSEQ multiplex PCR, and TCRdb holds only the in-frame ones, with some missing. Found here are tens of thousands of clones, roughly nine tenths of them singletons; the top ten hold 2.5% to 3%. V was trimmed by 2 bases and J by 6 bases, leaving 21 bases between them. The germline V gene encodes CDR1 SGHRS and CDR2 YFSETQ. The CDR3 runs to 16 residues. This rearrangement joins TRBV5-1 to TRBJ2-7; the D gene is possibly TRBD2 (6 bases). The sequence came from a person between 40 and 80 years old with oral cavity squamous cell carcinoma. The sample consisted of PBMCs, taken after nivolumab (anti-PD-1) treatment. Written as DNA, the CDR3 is TGCGCCAGCAGCTTTTACCCCCCGGGAGAGTTAGGCGAGCAGTACTTC. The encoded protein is CASSFYPPGELGEQYF.